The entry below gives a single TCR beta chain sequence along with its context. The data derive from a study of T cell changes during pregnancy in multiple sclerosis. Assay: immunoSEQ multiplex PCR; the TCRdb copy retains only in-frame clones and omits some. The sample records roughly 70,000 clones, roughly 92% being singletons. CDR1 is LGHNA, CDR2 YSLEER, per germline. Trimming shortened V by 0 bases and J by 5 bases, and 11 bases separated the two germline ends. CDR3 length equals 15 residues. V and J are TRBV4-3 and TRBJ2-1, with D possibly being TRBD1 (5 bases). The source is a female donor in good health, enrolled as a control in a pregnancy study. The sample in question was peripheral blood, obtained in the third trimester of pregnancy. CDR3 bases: TGCGCCAGCAGCCAAGAGGGCAGGGTGGACAATGAGCAGTTCTTC. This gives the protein CASSQEGRVDNEQFF.